The 9 T cell receptor beta chains listed next were all sequenced from one sample in a study of blood T cell repertoires in COVID-19. Data came from immunoSEQ multiplex PCR; TCRdb stores just in-frame clones and leaves some out. The repertoire includes around 330,000 clones, approximately 89% of them detected once, and about 9.5% sits in the top ten. The sample consisted of PBMCs or T cells enriched from blood (not recorded which). These receptor sequences come from a woman aged 40 to 50 who had recovered from COVID-19.

In this sample, this clone turned up once. This chain links TRBV18 with TRBJ1-4; 12 nucleotides agree with TRBD1. CDR1 and CDR2 (germline): KGHSH, LQKENI. Trimming took 6 bases from V and 8 from J; bases not matched to a gene: 4. CDR3 length: 14 amino acids. CDR3: CASSRDRGQEKLFF. The CDR3 DNA reads as TGTGCCAGCTCGCGGGACAGGGGGCAGGAAAAACTGTTTTTT.

The chain carries TRBV30 and TRBJ2-3; TRBD2 aligns across 9 bases. The germline gives CDR1 GTSNPN, CDR2 SVGIG (reference sequence). CDR3 size: 14 residues. V shed 3 bases, J shed 1 base, and the junction held 2 bases outside the gene matches. The CDR3 is CAWSRLAGTDTQYF. The CDR3 nucleotides are TGTGCCTGGAGCCGACTAGCGGGCACAGATACGCAGTATTTT.

The chain carries TRBV9 and TRBJ2-3; 9 bases agree with TRBD2. V trimming: 2 bases; J trimming: 3 bases; junction bases outside the gene matches: 7. This CDR3 has 16 amino acids. The germline V gene has CDR1 SGDLS and CDR2 YYNGEE. The CDR3 nucleotides read TGTGCCAGCAGCGTCCGCGGGGGGGCCGGTACAGATACGCAGTATTTT. It yields the protein CASSVRGGAGTDTQYF. Complete variable domain (other parts from reference TRBV9 and TRBJ2-3): DSGVTQTPKHLITATGQRVTLRCSPRSGDLSVYWYQQSLDQGLQFLIQYYNGEERAKGNILERFSAQQFPDLHSELNLSSLELGDSALYFCASSVRGGAGTDTQYFGPGTRLTVL.

CDR3 in amino acids: CASSLHSQNTEAFF. The CDR3 DNA sequence: TGTGCCAGCAGCTTACACAGCCAGAACACTGAAGCTTTCTTT. The genes are TRBV7-2 and TRBJ1-1, with unresolved D. The ends were cut back, 2 bases at V and 1 base at J, with 8 bases in the middle. CDR1 and CDR2 from the germline V gene are SGHTA and FQGNSA. The CDR3 runs 14 residues.

This clone was seen more than once but under ten times. The chain joins TRBV5-1 to TRBJ2-1; the D is unclear. The CDR3 runs 15 residues. V gave up 0 bases and J gave up 2 bases, with 9 bases separating them. Per germline, CDR1 SGHRS and CDR2 YFSETQ. In DNA, the CDR3 is TGCGCCAGCAGCTTGGGGCTGCAGACCTACAATGAGCAGTTCTTC. It specifies CASSLGLQTYNEQFF.

This chain joins TRBV10-3 and TRBJ2-5; D gene ambiguous. V shed 9 bases and J shed 5 bases, with 16 bases lying between them. The CDR3 consists of 13 residues. CDR1 and CDR2 from the germline V gene are ENHRY and SYGVKD. The CDR3 region is CAIRGSVGETQYF. CDR3 DNA sequence: TGTGCCATTCGCGGATCTGTCGGTGAGACCCAGTACTTC.

This chain connects TRBV11-3 to TRBJ2-7; TRBD2 might be the D (6 bases). The CDR3 is made up of 14 amino acids. Per the germline V gene, CDR1 is SGHNT and CDR2 is YENEEA. Trimming cost V 1 base and J 3 bases, with 10 bases left between them. CDR3 in DNA: TGTGCCAGCAGCTTAGTGGCTAGCGTCTACGAGCAGTACTTC. This gives the protein CASSLVASVYEQYF.

The chain joins TRBV20-1 to TRBJ1-6; D call uncertain. V was trimmed by 3 bases and J by 10 bases, leaving 19 bases between them. This CDR3 is 15 amino acids long. Germline V gives CDR1 DFQATT, CDR2 SNEGSKA (reference sequence). The CDR3 nucleotides read TGCAGTGCTAGTCCCACCCAGTTTTCGGGATCACCCCTCCACTTT. Amino acid sequence: CSASPTQFSGSPLHF.

V is TRBV3-1 (or the pseudogene TRBV3-2) and J is TRBJ2-2; D might be TRBD1 (6 bases). The V gene lost 7 bases and the J gene lost 2 bases, with 11 bases spanning the gap. Germline values: CDR1 LGHDT, CDR2 YNNKEL (reference sequence). There are 14 residues in the CDR3. CDR3 DNA sequence: TGTGCCAGCACCACAGGGAGAAACACCGGGGAGCTGTTTTTT. This translates into CASTTGRNTGELFF.